These 14 T cell receptor beta chains were all obtained from the same sample, sequenced in a study of blood T cell repertoires in COVID-19 (dated by TCRdb to 2020 to 2022). The method was the immunoSEQ multiplex PCR assay. As stored in TCRdb, this immuneACCESS dataset retains in-frame rearrangements with V and J assigned. A fraction of the clones does not appear; measured against another copy, unresolved V genes explain less than half of the discrepancy, and the remainder lacks a known reason. This sample is represented by about 76,000 clones; about 88% of them were singletons. The ten largest clones capture 18% of the sample. Input material: peripheral blood. The receptor source for this set is a human donor in a cohort sampled during active COVID-19.

This clone occurred once. The gene calls are TRBV7-3 and TRBJ2-1; the match to TRBD2 covers 9 bases. The CDR3 has 17 amino acids. Trimming at V came to 1 base and at J to 2 bases, leaving 6 bases not matched to a gene. Germline CDR1 is SGHTA and CDR2 is FQGTGA. This CDR3 is CASSLISQREAYNEQFF. The DNA of the CDR3 is TGTGCCAGCAGCTTAATATCTCAGCGGGAGGCCTACAATGAGCAGTTCTTC.

The V call is TRBV5-5, the J call TRBJ1-4; D ambiguous. In germline, CDR1 is SGHKS, CDR2 YYEKEE (reference sequence). V gave up 1 base and J gave up 3 bases, with 13 bases separating them. CDR3 length: 16 amino acids. CDR3 residues: CASSLIGYSPNEKLFF. The CDR3 nucleotides are TGTGCCAGCAGCTTGATCGGGTATTCCCCTAATGAAAAACTGTTTTTT.

Points on this clone: The same CDR3 can be traced to other DNA sequences in this sample. This rearrangement joins TRBV6-5 to TRBJ2-7, with TRBD2 identical over 12 bases. CDR1 and CDR2 (germline): MNHEY, SVGAGI. V shed 0 bases and J 2 bases; nucleotides not matched to a gene: 2. This CDR3 has 16 amino acids. CDR3 sequence reads: CASSYSGLAGTYEQYF. DNA for the CDR3: TGTGCCAGCAGTTACTCAGGACTAGCGGGAACCTACGAGCAGTACTTC.

J is TRBJ2-4 and V is TRBV27, with D maybe TRBD2 (6 bases). The CDR3 is made up of 14 amino acids. V was cut by 2 bases and J by 8 bases, with 13 bases left in between. Germline CDR1 reads MNHEY; CDR2 reads SMNVEV (reference sequence). The CDR3 spells CASSLRDGGDIQYF. In DNA, the CDR3 is TGTGCCAGCAGTTTAAGGGACGGAGGGGACATTCAGTACTTC.

The chain uses TRBV3-1 (or the pseudogene TRBV3-2) and TRBJ2-5; 10 bases line up with TRBD2. Germline V gene lookup returns CDR1 LGHDT and CDR2 YNNKEL (reference sequence). The V and J ends lost 4 bases and 4 bases, in that order; junction bases with no gene match: 9. The CDR3 loop spans 16 amino acids. CDR3 in DNA: TGTGCCAGCAGCCCGCGCGTTAGCGGGGGGCGAGAGACCCAGTACTTC. This gives the protein CASSPRVSGGRETQYF.

This clone was found once. CDR3 bases: TGCGCCAGCAGCTCGACAGGGTGGAACACTGAAGCTTTCTTT. It specifies CASSSTGWNTEAFF. The chain is built from TRBV5-1 and TRBJ1-1, with TRBD1 identical over 7 bases. V lost 3 bases and J lost 1; bases outside the gene matches: 3. CDR3 length: 14 residues. Germline values: CDR1 SGHRS, CDR2 YFSETQ. The full variable domain, rest sourced from reference TRBV5-1 and TRBJ1-1, is KAGVTQTPRYLIKTRGQQVTLSCSPISGHRSVSWYQQTPGQGLQFLFEYFSETQRNKGNFPGRFSGRQFSNSRSEMNVSTLELGDSALYLCASSSTGWNTEAFFGQGTRLTVV.

The V and J genes are TRBV4-1 and TRBJ2-1; 9 positions match TRBD2. Trimming cost V 4 bases and J 13 bases; bases outside gene matches: 14. The germline V gene encodes CDR1 MGHRA and CDR2 YSYEKL. This CDR3 contains 15 residues. The CDR3 DNA reads TGCGCCAGCAGCCCCCCGACTAGCGGACTGGTAGGACAGTTCTTC. Its translation: CASSPPTSGLVGQFF.

The chain links TRBV7-2 to TRBJ2-1; 8 nucleotides match TRBD2. Germline CDR1 reads SGHTA; CDR2 reads FQGNSA. Trimming removed 9 bases from V and 3 bases from J; junction bases left unmatched: 13. This CDR3 has 16 amino acids. The CDR3 nucleotides are TGTGCCAGTCTCGCCCACGGGAGGGCCATCTACAATGAGCAGTTCTTC. Its protein is CASLAHGRAIYNEQFF.

Details on this clone: At one boundary the junction diverges from the germline segment, which might be a read error. V usage is TRBV19 and J usage is TRBJ1-1; D is unresolved. Germline CDR1 LNHDA, CDR2 SQIVND (reference sequence). The CDR3 is made up of 12 amino acids. The CDR3, as DNA: TGTGCCAGTAGTATAGATCACACAGAAGCTTTCTTT. It codes for CASSIDHTEAFF.

There are a few counts of this clone. V gene TRBV5-8 combines with J gene TRBJ2-7, with 9 nucleotides matching TRBD1. The junction had 1 base not matched to a gene; V was cut back by 0 bases and J by 3 bases. This CDR3 region has 14 residues. Looked up from germline, CDR1 is SGHTS and CDR2 is YDEGEE. This chain's CDR3 is CASSLGQGVYEQYF. Written as DNA, the CDR3 is TGTGCCAGCAGCTTGGGACAGGGGGTCTACGAGCAGTACTTC.

This chain connects TRBV18 to TRBJ2-4; 8 bases line up with TRBD2. Germline V gives CDR1 KGHSH, CDR2 LQKENI. With 0 bases clipped from V and 8 bases from J, the junction kept 12 bases outside the gene matches. The CDR3 runs to 17 residues. DNA for the CDR3: TGTGCCAGCTCACCACCGGTAACTCGGGGGGGTTTCGACATTCAGTACTTC. This encodes CASSPPVTRGGFDIQYF.

This clone has only a few counts. V is TRBV4-3 and J is TRBJ2-3, with TRBD2 matching over 10 bases. After removal of 5 bases from V and 5 bases from J, the junction contained 4 bases not matched to a gene. Germline-derived CDR1 and CDR2 are LGHNA and YSLEER. The length of the CDR3 is 14 residues. DNA for the CDR3: TGCGCCAGCAGCACCCGGACTAGCGGAGATACGCAGTATTTT. The encoded protein is CASSTRTSGDTQYF.

V usage is TRBV2 and J usage is TRBJ1-5, with 7 bases matching TRBD1. This CDR3 contains 13 residues. The V gene's germline CDR1 is SNHLY and CDR2 FYNNEI. Germline trimming cut 6 bases from V and 6 bases from J; bases unmatched to any gene: 5. The CDR3 nucleotides are TGTGCCAGCAGCGACAGGGCGCGTCAGCCCCAGCATTTT. Protein product: CASSDRARQPQHF.

The sample holds a few counts of this clone. V usage is TRBV3-1 (or the pseudogene TRBV3-2) and J usage is TRBJ1-4, with 10 bases fitting TRBD1. Trimming at V came to 3 bases and at J to 8 bases, leaving 9 bases not matched to a gene. The CDR3 spans 16 residues. Germline V gene sequence: CDR1 LGHDT, CDR2 YNNKEL (reference sequence). The CDR3 DNA reads TGTGCCAGCAGCCAGACCCCCGGGACAGGGGAAGAAAAACTGTTTTTT. Amino acids: CASSQTPGTGEEKLFF.